Presented here are 10 T cell receptor beta chains from one specimen sequenced in a study of pediatric ulcerative colitis. Clones were sequenced by immunoSEQ multiplex PCR, and TCRdb holds only the in-frame ones, with some missing. The table has 57,000 or so clones, 85% to 90% seen once. Specimen: blood. The receptors shown here come from a boy between 5 and 17 years old who was a control in a study of pediatric ulcerative colitis.

The rearrangement links TRBV7-8 to TRBJ2-2; D is perhaps TRBD2 (6 bases). This CDR3 has 15 residues. Germline CDR1 and CDR2: SGHVS and FQNEAQ. V lost 0 bases to trimming and J lost 7 bases, with 12 bases between them. CDR3 amino acids: CASSLARLGDGELFF. The CDR3 nucleotides are TGTGCCAGCAGCTTAGCCCGACTAGGGGACGGGGAGCTGTTTTTT.

The genes are TRBV5-4 and TRBJ1-3, with 7 bases matching TRBD1. J gave up 4 bases and V 3 bases, and 7 bases lay outside the gene matches. Germline V gene lookup returns CDR1 SGHNT and CDR2 YYREEE (reference sequence). The CDR3 loop spans 15 amino acids. CDR3 region: CASSSQGVWGNTIYF. DNA of the CDR3: TGTGCCAGCAGCTCCCAGGGGGTATGGGGAAACACCATATATTTT.

This clone was seen once. The chain uses TRBV7-3 and TRBJ2-6; D uncertain. Trimming cost V 2 bases and J 2 bases, with 7 bases left between them. This CDR3 is 15 amino acids long. CDR1 and CDR2 (germline): SGHTA, FQGTGA. CDR3 amino acids: CASSLGKPGANVLTF. CDR3 DNA: TGTGCCAGCAGCTTAGGGAAACCTGGGGCCAACGTCCTGACTTTC.

The gene calls are TRBV5-4 and TRBJ2-7; D may match TRBD1 or TRBD2 (5 bases each). CDR1 and CDR2 from the germline V gene are SGHNT and YYREEE (reference sequence). There are 14 residues in the CDR3. Trimming removed 3 bases at V and 0 bases at J, with 10 bases between. CDR3 sequence reads: CASSWDVSSYEQYF. The CDR3 DNA reads TGTGCCAGCAGCTGGGACGTCAGCTCCTACGAGCAGTACTTC. The variable domain in full, with the rest retrieved from reference TRBV5-4 and TRBJ2-7, is ETGVTQSPTHLIKTRGQQVTLRCSSQSGHNTVSWYQQALGQGPQFIFQYYREEENGRGNFPPRFSGLQFPNYSSELNVNALELDDSALYLCASSWDVSSYEQYFGPGTRLTVT.

J is TRBJ2-3 and V is TRBV5-4; no reliable D call. With 10 bases removed from V and 0 bases from J, the gap between germline ends came to 15 bases. The CDR3 contains 14 residues. Per germline, CDR1 SGHNT and CDR2 YYREEE (reference sequence). The CDR3 spells CADRPSPSTDTQYF. The CDR3, as DNA: TGTGCCGACCGCCCAAGTCCTAGCACAGATACGCAGTATTTT.

This chain joins TRBV5-4 and TRBJ2-7; 9 bases line up with TRBD1. The V gene's germline CDR1 is SGHNT and CDR2 YYREEE (reference sequence). The trim removed 5 bases at V and 2 bases at J, leaving 5 bases unmatched. The CDR3 runs to 14 residues. CDR3 nucleotide sequence: TGTGCCAGCAGAAGACAGGGGGGTACCTACGAGCAGTACTTC. The encoded protein is CASRRQGGTYEQYF.

As for this clone: At one boundary the junction diverges from the germline segment, which might be a read error. The V and J genes are TRBV7-3 and TRBJ2-7; D is possibly TRBD2 (6 bases). Germline-derived CDR1 and CDR2 are SGHTA and FQGTGA. The length of the CDR3 is 10 residues. The CDR3 loop is CASSLSPGLF. DNA for the CDR3: TGTGCCAGCAGCTTATCTCCGGGACTCTTC.

The chain couples TRBV7-9 to TRBJ2-7; a weak D match, TRBD1 (5 bases). Trimming left V 2 bases short and J 2 bases short, with 7 bases between. Germline V gives CDR1 SEHNR, CDR2 FQNEAQ (reference sequence). This CDR3 has 13 amino acids. The CDR3 spells CASSLRQTYEQYF. CDR3 in DNA: TGTGCCAGCAGCTTAAGACAGACCTACGAGCAGTACTTC.

This clone occurred once. The rearrangement joins TRBV5-1 to TRBJ2-3; 8 bases map to TRBD1. The CDR3 consists of 17 residues. With 4 bases clipped from V and 0 bases from J, the junction kept 10 bases outside the gene matches. Per germline, CDR1 SGHRS and CDR2 YFSETQ. The CDR3 region is CASSADRGPFSTDTQYF. The CDR3 bases are TGCGCCAGCAGCGCCGACAGGGGCCCCTTTAGCACAGATACGCAGTATTTT.

The chain joins TRBV29-1 to TRBJ1-2; no definite D call. This CDR3 region has 11 residues. Per the germline V gene, CDR1 is SQVTM and CDR2 is ANQGSEA. V gave up 1 base and J gave up 0 bases, with 0 bases separating them. CDR3 protein: CSVEANYGYTF. DNA for the CDR3: TGCAGCGTTGAAGCTAACTATGGCTACACCTTC.